These 26 T cell receptor beta chains originate from one sample sequenced in a study of blood T cell repertoires in COVID-19 (dated by TCRdb to about 2020). The library was built by means of the immunoSEQ multiplex PCR assay. Sourced from immuneACCESS, this table was stored by TCRdb with only in-frame sequences that have V and J called. A share of the clones is absent; for the studies checked, an unresolved V gene accounts for under half, and the remainder has no known explanation. The table for this sample lists roughly 290,000 clones; around 87% of them were counted only once. Jointly, the top ten make up approximately 7.8% of the sample. The sequenced sample consisted of peripheral blood. The receptors here all came from a woman in her fifties or sixties who had recovered from COVID-19.

V and J are TRBV10-1 and TRBJ2-3; no reliable D call. There are 14 residues in the CDR3. The ends were cut back, 0 bases at V and 2 bases at J, with 6 bases in the middle. The germline V gene has CDR1 WNHNN and CDR2 SYGVQD (reference sequence). The CDR3 loop reads CASSESWPTDTQYF. DNA for the CDR3: TGCGCCAGCAGTGAGTCGTGGCCCACAGATACGCAGTATTTT.

On this clone itself: At the DNA level, this CDR3 is encoded by other sequences in the same sample as well. The V call is TRBV9, the J call TRBJ2-5, with TRBD1 as a possible D gene (5 bases). V lost 3 bases and J 5 bases, leaving 8 bases between the germline ends. This CDR3 has 12 amino acids. The germline CDR1 and CDR2 sequences are SGDLS and YYNGEE. CDR3 protein: CASSAPGETQYF. DNA for the CDR3: TGTGCCAGCAGCGCCCCAGGGGAGACCCAGTACTTC.

A word on this clone: At the DNA level, this CDR3 is encoded by other sequences in the same sample as well. The chain links TRBV19 to TRBJ1-5; D perhaps matches TRBD1 (5 bases). CDR3 length: 15 residues. The V gene's germline CDR1 is LNHDA and CDR2 SQIVND (reference sequence). V lost 0 bases, J lost 2 bases, and 8 bases lay in between. The CDR3 bases are TGTGCCAGTAGTATAGACAGGGTAGGCAATCAGCCCCAGCATTTT. It translates to CASSIDRVGNQPQHF. Looking up the rest from reference TRBV19 and TRBJ1-5 gives the full variable domain: DGGITQSPKYLFRKEGQNVTLSCEQNLNHDAMYWYRQDPGQGLRLIYYSQIVNDFQKGDIAEGYSVSREKKESFPLTVTSAQKNPTAFYLCASSIDRVGNQPQHFGDGTRLSIL.

Only a few counts were recorded for this clone. This chain links TRBV7-9 with TRBJ1-1; D is unresolved. Trimming removed 4 bases from V and 5 bases from J, with 23 bases in between. Germline V gene lookup returns CDR1 SEHNR and CDR2 FQNEAQ (reference sequence). The CDR3 totals 17 residues. DNA for the CDR3: TGTGCCAGCAGCTCCCGGGGAGTTGTAGGGCTGTATACTGAAGCTTTCTTT. This translates into CASSSRGVVGLYTEAFF.

This clone appeared a few times. The chain joins TRBV6-5 to TRBJ1-6; TRBD1 matches at 10 bases. Trimming cost V 6 bases and J 14 bases; bases outside gene matches: 10. In germline, CDR1 is MNHEY, CDR2 SVGAGI. The CDR3 is made up of 14 amino acids. CDR3 sequence (DNA): TGTGCCAGCAGGAGACAGGGGGCTATTCCGACCCTCCACTTT. Translation gives CASRRQGAIPTLHF.

The genes are TRBV6-5 and TRBJ1-4, with D possibly being TRBD1 (5 bases). Germline loops: CDR1 MNHEY, CDR2 SVGAGI. The ends were cut back, 6 bases at V and 8 bases at J, with 19 bases in the middle. The CDR3 runs 15 residues. DNA of the CDR3: TGTGCCAGCAGAGCCTTTGGGGGAAGCGGGGAAAAACTGTTTTTT. Translating gives CASRAFGGSGEKLFF.

The V and J genes are TRBV15 and TRBJ2-7, with D hard to call. Germline V CDR1 and CDR2: LNHNV, YYDKDF (reference sequence). V was pared by 0 bases and J by 0 bases, with 3 bases between. The CDR3 totals 13 residues. The CDR3 loop reads CATSRDHSYEQYF. The CDR3 region has the DNA TGTGCCACCAGCAGAGATCACTCCTACGAGCAGTACTTC.

This chain joins TRBV28 and TRBJ1-3; D is perhaps TRBD1 (6 bases). The CDR3 consists of 16 residues. CDR1 and CDR2 (germline): MDHEN, SYDVKM. V was trimmed by 3 bases and J by 4 bases, leaving 16 bases between them. The CDR3 sequence is CASSFYSTGPGNTIYF. The CDR3 DNA reads TGTGCCAGCAGTTTTTACTCTACAGGGCCAGGAAACACCATATATTTT.

V usage is TRBV5-1 and J usage is TRBJ1-1; 8 nucleotides match TRBD1. Per the germline V gene, CDR1 is SGHRS and CDR2 is YFSETQ. V lost 0 bases to trimming and J lost 1 base; unmatched junction nucleotides: 5. This CDR3 has 16 residues. As DNA, the CDR3 is TGCGCCAGCAGCTTGGAGACAGGGGCAGGGAACACTGAAGCTTTCTTT. This encodes CASSLETGAGNTEAFF. The variable domain in full, completed from reference TRBV5-1 and TRBJ1-1, reads KAGVTQTPRYLIKTRGQQVTLSCSPISGHRSVSWYQQTPGQGLQFLFEYFSETQRNKGNFPGRFSGRQFSNSRSEMNVSTLELGDSALYLCASSLETGAGNTEAFFGQGTRLTVV.

This chain links TRBV19 with TRBJ1-2, with D unclear. V was pared by 6 bases and J by 4 bases, with 18 bases between. The germline CDR1 and CDR2 sequences are LNHDA and SQIVND (reference sequence). The CDR3 sequence is 15 residues long. CDR3 protein: CASRMAERDSYGYTF. In nucleotides, the CDR3 is TGTGCCAGTAGGATGGCGGAACGGGATAGCTATGGCTACACCTTC.

The chain employs TRBV7-9 and TRBJ1-2; TRBD1 is a possible D gene (5 bases). This CDR3 region has 14 residues. CDR1 and CDR2 from the germline V gene are SEHNR and FQNEAQ (reference sequence). V shed 1 base and J shed 4 bases, with 10 bases lying between them. CDR3 nucleotide sequence: TGTGCCAGCAGCTTAGTTAGCAGGGTCTATGGCTACACCTTC. Protein sequence: CASSLVSRVYGYTF.

This chain links TRBV4-1 with TRBJ1-5; TRBD1 is a possible D gene (6 bases). This CDR3 has 15 residues. CDR1 and CDR2 from the germline V gene are MGHRA and YSYEKL. V was pared by 1 base and J by 7 bases, with 14 bases between. CDR3 nucleotides: TGCGCCAGCAGCCAAGGGTGGGGGCCGGGCCAGCCCCAGCATTTT. The encoded protein is CASSQGWGPGQPQHF.

The chain is built from TRBV15 and TRBJ1-2, with D possibly matching TRBD1 (5 bases). From germline, CDR1 is LNHNV and CDR2 YYDKDF (reference sequence). Trimming removed 1 base at V and 6 bases at J, with 15 bases between. This CDR3 contains 15 residues. In nucleotides, the CDR3 is TGTGCCACCAGCAGAGGCGGGTGGGGGGAGAATGGCTACACCTTC. This gives the protein CATSRGGWGENGYTF.

This clone was detected only once. CDR3 DNA: TGTGCCAGCTCGGCGGGCCCCGGAGAGACCTACGAGCAGTACTTC. Its protein is CASSAGPGETYEQYF. The V gene is TRBV5-5, the J gene TRBJ2-7; a possible D gene is TRBD2 (5 bases). The V gene's germline CDR1 is SGHKS and CDR2 YYEKEE (reference sequence). The CDR3 is made up of 15 amino acids. The ends were cut back, 7 bases at V and 2 bases at J, with 19 bases in the middle.

The chain uses TRBV6-1 and TRBJ1-2; TRBD1 matches 7 bases. This CDR3 is 13 amino acids long. Germline CDR1 and CDR2: MNHNS and SASEGT. J lost 7 bases, V lost 2 bases, and 4 bases had no gene match. CDR3 sequence: CASSETTGTGYTF. CDR3 nucleotides: TGTGCCAGCAGTGAAACGACAGGGACTGGCTACACCTTC.

This clone was counted between two and nine times. The rearrangement joins TRBV9 to TRBJ2-7; D possibly corresponds to TRBD2 (5 bases). Germline V gene sequence: CDR1 SGDLS, CDR2 YYNGEE. The CDR3 runs 13 residues. Trimming shortened V by 2 bases and J by 6 bases, and 12 bases separated the two germline ends. Here the CDR3 reads CASSVAGVGEQYF. For the CDR3, the DNA is TGTGCCAGCAGCGTCGCCGGGGTAGGCGAGCAGTACTTC.

V and J are TRBV28 and TRBJ2-7; 10 bases match TRBD1. Germline V gives CDR1 MDHEN, CDR2 SYDVKM. With 6 bases clipped from V and 3 bases from J, the junction kept 5 bases outside the gene matches. The CDR3 consists of 14 residues. The CDR3 DNA reads TGTGCCAGCAGAGGGACAGGGGACCGCTACGAGCAGTACTTC. Translation gives CASRGTGDRYEQYF.

The chain recombines TRBV6-6 with TRBJ1-5; TRBD1 is a possible D gene (5 bases). Germline CDR1 reads MNHNY; CDR2 reads SVGAGI (reference sequence). Trimming cost V 6 bases and J 5 bases, with 11 bases left between them. The length of the CDR3 is 13 residues. CDR3 bases: TGTGCCAGCAGCTCCGGGGGGGATCAGCCCCAGCATTTT. It yields the protein CASSSGGDQPQHF.

The chain carries TRBV6-5 and TRBJ2-5; D call uncertain. Looked up from germline, CDR1 is MNHEY and CDR2 is SVGAGI. The V end lost 4 bases, the J end lost 4 bases, and 13 bases lay between the germline ends. This CDR3 is built from 14 residues. The CDR3 DNA sequence: TGTGCCAGCAGTTCTACGGTGACACGAGAGACCCAGTACTTC. Translation: CASSSTVTRETQYF.

In the case of this clone: The sample has other DNA sequences that encode this CDR3 too. V usage is TRBV6-5 and J usage is TRBJ1-1, with D perhaps matching TRBD1 (6 bases). The CDR3 totals 13 residues. Trimming took 0 bases from V and 4 from J, leaving 6 bases between them. CDR1 MNHEY and CDR2 SVGAGI come from the germline V gene. The CDR3 reads CASSYSGGTEAFF. The CDR3 region has the DNA TGTGCCAGCAGTTACTCAGGGGGCACTGAAGCTTTCTTT.

The V gene is TRBV15, the J gene TRBJ2-3; possibly TRBD2 for D (5 bases). The V and J ends lost 1 base and 4 bases respectively, with 15 bases between them. This CDR3 spans 16 amino acids. The germline V gene encodes CDR1 LNHNV and CDR2 YYDKDF (reference sequence). CDR3: CATSRGRRVGPDTQYF. In nucleotides, the CDR3 is TGTGCCACCAGCAGAGGTCGGCGGGTGGGCCCAGATACGCAGTATTTT.

The chain links TRBV7-2 to TRBJ2-3; 9 bases are a match to TRBD2. The CDR3 length is 17 residues. Trimming cost V 5 bases and J 0 bases; bases outside gene matches: 9. CDR1 is SGHTA and CDR2 is FQGNSA in the germline V gene. The CDR3 DNA reads as TGTGCCAGCAGCCCCCGGTCTAGCGGGGATAGCACAGATACGCAGTATTTT. Translation gives CASSPRSSGDSTDTQYF.

The chain combines TRBV7-9 with TRBJ2-1, with 10 positions matching TRBD2. V shed 3 bases, J shed 6 bases, and the junction held 5 bases outside the gene matches. The CDR3 totals 15 residues. Looked up from germline, CDR1 is SEHNR and CDR2 is FQNEAQ (reference sequence). CDR3 protein: CASSFLAGVVNEQFF. Written as DNA, the CDR3 is TGTGCCAGCAGCTTTCTAGCGGGAGTGGTCAATGAGCAGTTCTTC.

This clone was observed a handful of times. The J gene is TRBJ2-7, the V gene TRBV9, with a weak D call TRBD1 (5 bases). V lost 0 bases, J lost 2 bases, and 12 bases lay in between. The germline V gene has CDR1 SGDLS and CDR2 YYNGEE. The CDR3 has 15 amino acids. CDR3 loop: CASSVGGALTYEQYF. DNA for the CDR3: TGTGCCAGCAGCGTAGGGGGCGCCCTCACCTACGAGCAGTACTTC.

In nucleotides, the CDR3 is TGTGCCTGGAACCTTGACCGAACCCGGGGAGAAGCTTTCTTT. Its translation: CAWNLDRTRGEAFF. The chain recombines TRBV30 with TRBJ1-1; the D is unclear. The germline V gene has CDR1 GTSNPN and CDR2 SVGIG (reference sequence). The CDR3 loop spans 14 amino acids. The V gene lost 4 bases and the J gene lost 8 bases, with 20 bases spanning the gap.

J is TRBJ2-5 and V is TRBV19, with a possible D match to TRBD2 (7 bases). The CDR3 extends over 14 amino acids. Germline lookup yields CDR1 LNHDA and CDR2 SQIVND (reference sequence). Trimming removed 5 bases from V and 7 bases from J, with 17 bases in between. The CDR3 sequence is CASSPGGLVGTQYF. The CDR3 nucleotides are TGTGCCAGTAGTCCGGGGGGCCTTGTCGGGACCCAGTACTTC.